The rows below give T cell receptor beta chains drawn from one sample of a study of cytomegalovirus exposure and HLA in healthy donors. Data came from immunoSEQ multiplex PCR; TCRdb stores just in-frame clones and leaves some out. The data hold under 200,000 clones, with over 60% observed a single time. The source material was PBMCs. The receptors were gathered from a man in his fifties in good health and CMV-seropositive. CDR3s include the opening cysteine and the closing phenylalanine or tryptophan. D genes are given only for firm matches. The size field is filled for only some rows; it gives once, few, many or a size class.

d_gene	v_gene	j_gene	abundance	len	CDR3aa	CDR3nt
TRBD2	TRBV7-2	TRBJ2-5	.	17	CASSLDSGAGGKETQYF	TGTGCCAGCAGCTTAGATTCGGGGGCGGGGGGGAAAGAGACCCAGTACTTC
TRBD1	TRBV6-1	TRBJ2-3	once	15	CASSEGQRDTDTQYF	TGTGCCAGCAGTGAGGGACAGAGAGACACAGATACGCAGTATTTT
.	TRBV4-1	TRBJ1-2	few	14	CASSQVAGAYGYTF	TGCGCCAGCAGCCAAGTAGCAGGGGCGTATGGCTACACCTTC
TRBD1	TRBV5-6	TRBJ1-4	once	14	CASSSGTGSEKLFF	TGTGCCAGCAGCTCGGGGACAGGGTCAGAAAAACTGTTTTTT
TRBD1	TRBV7-2	TRBJ1-2	once	16	CASSTTRDSLYGGYTF	TGTGCCAGCAGCACGACTCGGGACAGCCTCTACGGTGGCTACACCTTC
TRBD1	TRBV7-2	TRBJ2-2	.	16	CASSSGTGGGNGELFF	TGTGCCAGCAGCTCCGGGACAGGGGGAGGTAACGGGGAGCTGTTTTTT
TRBD1	TRBV18	TRBJ1-6	.	14	CASSRDRENSPLHF	TGTGCCAGCTCTAGGGACAGGGAAAATTCACCCCTCCACTTT
TRBD2	TRBV29-1	TRBJ2-3	.	16	CSVEGLAGVYTDTQYF	TGCAGCGTTGAAGGACTAGCGGGCGTATACACAGATACGCAGTATTTT
TRBD1	TRBV9	TRBJ2-1	.	15	CASSGGDRALAEQFF	TGTGCCAGCAGCGGGGGGGACAGGGCCCTAGCTGAGCAGTTCTTC
.	TRBV25-1	TRBJ2-1	.	15	CASSEGGRPGNEQFF	TGTGCCAGCAGTGAAGGGGGGAGGCCTGGGAATGAGCAGTTCTTC
.	TRBV9	TRBJ1-1	.	14	CASSVVSRGTEAFF	TGTGCCAGCAGCGTAGTTTCCAGGGGTACTGAAGCTTTCTTT